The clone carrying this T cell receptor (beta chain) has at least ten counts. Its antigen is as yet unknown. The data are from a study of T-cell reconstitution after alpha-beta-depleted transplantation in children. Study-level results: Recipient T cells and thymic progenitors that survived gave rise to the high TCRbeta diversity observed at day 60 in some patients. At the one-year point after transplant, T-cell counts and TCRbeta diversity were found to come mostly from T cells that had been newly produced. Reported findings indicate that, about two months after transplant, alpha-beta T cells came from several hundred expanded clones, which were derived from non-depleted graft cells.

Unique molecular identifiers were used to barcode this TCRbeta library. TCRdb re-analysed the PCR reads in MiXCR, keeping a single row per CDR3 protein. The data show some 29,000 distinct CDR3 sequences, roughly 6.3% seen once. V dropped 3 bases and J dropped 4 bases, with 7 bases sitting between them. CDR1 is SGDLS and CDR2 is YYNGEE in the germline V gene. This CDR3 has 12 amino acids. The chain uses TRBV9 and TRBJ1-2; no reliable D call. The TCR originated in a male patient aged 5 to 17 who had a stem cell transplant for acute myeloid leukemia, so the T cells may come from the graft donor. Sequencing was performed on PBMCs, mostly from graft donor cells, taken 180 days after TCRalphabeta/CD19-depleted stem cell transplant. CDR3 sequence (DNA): TGTGCCAGCAGCGCACTAACCTATGGCTACACCTTC. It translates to CASSALTYGYTF.